Below, one T cell receptor beta chain is given with its context. Its target is unknown. These data come from a study of graft-versus-host responses after intestinal transplantation. Study-wide results and caveats: GvH clones were identified in recipient marrow, with some first appearing in ileum or blood. GvH clone levels peaked in circulation, and this peak was associated with early post-transplant HvG declines.

The CDR3 runs to 13 residues. The germline V and J ends were trimmed by 2 bases and 7 bases, with 9 bases remaining between them. Germline V gene sequence: CDR1 SGHNT, CDR2 YENEEA. Generated by immunoSEQ multiplex PCR, the TCRdb table keeps only in-frame clones and is missing some. The sample lists around 130,000 clones, just over 90% occurring once. This sample comprised unstimulated CD4+ T cells sorted from spleen or lymph node cells, obtained before intestinal transplant. The chain links TRBV11-3 to TRBJ2-1; D is tentatively TRBD1 or TRBD2 (6 bases each). The TCR originated in a human donor who received an intestinal transplant. The CDR3 DNA sequence: TGTGCCAGCAGCTTACGGGGGCGAAATGAGCAGTTCTTC. As protein: CASSLRGRNEQFF. The whole variable domain, remainder taken from reference TRBV11-3 and TRBJ2-1, is EAGVVQSPRYKIIEKKQPVAFWCNPISGHNTLYWYLQNLGQGPELLIRYENEEAVDDSQLPKDRFSAERLKGVDSTLKIQPAELGDSAVYLCASSLRGRNEQFFGPGTRLTVL.